This passage covers 27 T cell receptor beta chains from one sample sequenced in a study of blood T cell repertoires in COVID-19 (dated by TCRdb to about 2020). Libraries were made using the immunoSEQ multiplex PCR assay. Drawn from immuneACCESS, this table holds only the in-frame rearrangements with V and J called that TCRdb kept. Clones are partly lost; checked studies trace under half to an unresolved V gene and leave the rest unexplained. The sample table holds some 180,000 clones, of which 80% to 90% were seen once. The ten largest clones add up to around 12% of the sample. Specimen: peripheral blood. The receptors were sampled from a woman aged 80 or over with COVID-19, enrolled during active disease.

The chain is built from TRBV4-3 and TRBJ2-3; 7 nucleotides agree with TRBD1. Germline V gene sequence: CDR1 LGHNA, CDR2 YSLEER. Trimming took 4 bases from V and 10 from J; bases not matched to a gene: 14. This CDR3 region has 15 residues. The CDR3 here is CASSLSGQWSLAQYF. CDR3 in DNA: TGCGCCAGCAGCCTATCGGGACAGTGGTCGTTAGCGCAGTATTTT.

This clone came up a few times. This sequence joins TRBV5-1 and TRBJ1-3; TRBD1 might be the D (5 bases). In germline, CDR1 is SGHRS, CDR2 YFSETQ. The CDR3 has 16 residues. With 4 bases removed from V and 2 bases from J, the gap between germline ends came to 16 bases. The CDR3 reads CASSPGDRGAGNTIYF. The CDR3 nucleotides are TGCGCCAGCAGCCCAGGTGACCGGGGGGCTGGAAACACCATATATTTT.

This clone has a handful of counts. V usage is TRBV18 and J usage is TRBJ1-2; D perhaps matches TRBD1 (5 bases). CDR1 and CDR2 (germline): KGHSH, LQKENI. CDR3 length: 13 residues. Trimming took off 2 bases at V and 9 bases at J, with 13 bases between the two ends. The CDR3 DNA is TGTGCCAGCTCACCAACCGGGACTACGAGCTACACCTTC. It codes for CASSPTGTTSYTF.

This chain connects TRBV2 to TRBJ1-1; TRBD1 matches at 8 bases. Germline V gene lookup returns CDR1 SNHLY and CDR2 FYNNEI. The CDR3 runs 17 residues. V dropped 7 bases and J dropped 1; count of bases not matched to a gene: 14. CDR3 residues: CASTGQGDGLKNTEAFF. The CDR3 DNA sequence: TGTGCCAGCACCGGACAGGGAGATGGGCTTAAGAACACTGAAGCTTTCTTT.

V gene TRBV7-6 combines with J gene TRBJ1-2, with TRBD1 matching 7 bases. V shed 4 bases and J 12 bases; nucleotides not matched to a gene: 11. Germline CDR1 SGHVS, CDR2 FNYEAQ. This CDR3 comprises 13 residues. The CDR3 bases are TGTGCCAGCAGCTCCGGACAGGAGAAAAGTCACACCTTC. It yields the protein CASSSGQEKSHTF. Combining the CDR3 with reference TRBV7-6 and TRBJ1-2 gives the whole variable domain GAGVSQSPRYKVTKRGQDVALRCDPISGHVSLYWYRQALGQGPEFLTYFNYEAQQDKSGLPNDRFSAERPEGSISTLTIQRTEQRDSAMYRCASSSGQEKSHTFGSGTRLTVV.

The chain recombines TRBV7-9 with TRBJ2-7, with D possibly being TRBD2 (5 bases). The V gene lost 1 base and the J gene lost 5 bases, with 12 bases spanning the gap. Germline lookup yields CDR1 SEHNR and CDR2 FQNEAQ (reference sequence). CDR3 length: 14 residues. The CDR3 here is CASSLDTGFHEQYF. The DNA of the CDR3 is TGTGCCAGCAGCTTAGATACGGGGTTCCACGAGCAGTACTTC.

This clone came up many times. The chain has TRBV29-1 and TRBJ1-2; perhaps TRBD1 as D (6 bases). Germline V lookup: CDR1 SQVTM, CDR2 ANQGSEA. The length of the CDR3 is 14 residues. Trimming removed 4 bases at V and 5 bases at J, with 17 bases between. DNA for the CDR3: TGCAGCGTTGTTCAGGGGTTTTCTAGGTATGGCTACACCTTC. Its translation: CSVVQGFSRYGYTF.

This chain joins TRBV19 and TRBJ2-7; D possibly corresponds to TRBD2 (6 bases). This CDR3 is 15 amino acids long. Germline loops: CDR1 LNHDA, CDR2 SQIVND (reference sequence). V was pared by 3 bases and J by 0 bases, with 12 bases between. CDR3 in amino acids: CASSIGGSSSYEQYF. CDR3 DNA: TGTGCCAGTAGTATCGGGGGATCGAGCTCCTACGAGCAGTACTTC.

CDR3 in amino acids: CSADSNYGYTF. CDR3 DNA sequence: TGCAGTGCTGATAGTAACTATGGCTACACCTTC. V usage is TRBV20-1 and J usage is TRBJ1-2; D is ambiguous. The germline CDR1 and CDR2 sequences are DFQATT and SNEGSKA (reference sequence). The CDR3 consists of 11 residues. Trimming pared 5 bases from V and 1 base from J, leaving 5 bases between.

The chain links TRBV24-1 to TRBJ2-7; 11 nucleotides match TRBD1. The CDR3 spans 15 residues. V was clipped by 4 bases and J by 3 bases; unmatched bases: 4. From germline, CDR1 is KGHDR and CDR2 SFDVKD. The CDR3 DNA reads TGTGCCACCAGTGACCCGGGACAGGGGGGCTACGAGCAGTACTTC. It specifies CATSDPGQGGYEQYF.

The J gene is TRBJ2-1, the V gene TRBV27, with 9 bases lining up with TRBD1. The CDR3 spans 15 residues. Trimming took 6 bases from V and 4 from J; bases not matched to a gene: 7. The germline V gene encodes CDR1 MNHEY and CDR2 SMNVEV (reference sequence). The CDR3 DNA follows: TGTGCCAGCAGACTACAGGGGGCAGGTTACAATGAGCAGTTCTTC. Residues: CASRLQGAGYNEQFF.

The chain joins TRBV7-3 to TRBJ1-3; D is unclear. The V gene lost 2 bases and the J gene lost 1 base, with 12 bases spanning the gap. Germline assignment: CDR1 SGHTA and CDR2 FQGTGA. The CDR3 has 16 amino acids. The CDR3 spells CASSLGAPGSGNTIYF. The CDR3 DNA sequence: TGTGCCAGCAGCTTAGGAGCCCCGGGATCTGGAAACACCATATATTTT.

This clone is a singleton in its sample. The V gene is TRBV5-4, the J gene TRBJ2-1, with 9 bases lining up with TRBD2. Trimming at V came to 3 bases and at J to 3 bases, leaving 7 bases not matched to a gene. Germline values: CDR1 SGHNT, CDR2 YYREEE (reference sequence). The CDR3 is made up of 16 amino acids. Here the CDR3 reads CASSYLAGEGYNEQFF. CDR3 bases: TGTGCCAGCAGCTACTTAGCGGGAGAGGGCTACAATGAGCAGTTCTTC.

This chain's CDR3 is CASRKDWDNEQFF. CDR3 DNA: TGTGCCAGTAGAAAGGACTGGGACAATGAGCAGTTCTTC. This chain uses TRBV19 with TRBJ2-1, with a possible D match to TRBD2 (5 bases). The V gene's germline CDR1 is LNHDA and CDR2 SQIVND (reference sequence). This CDR3 is 13 amino acids long. V was trimmed by 6 bases and J by 5 bases, leaving 11 bases between them.

The J gene is TRBJ1-4, the V gene TRBV28, with a tentative D call TRBD1 (6 bases). The CDR3 extends over 14 amino acids. The ends were cut back, 6 bases at V and 7 bases at J, with 15 bases in the middle. Germline V gene sequence: CDR1 MDHEN, CDR2 SYDVKM. The CDR3 DNA reads TGTGCCAGCAGCCAAACAGGGAGGGGTGAAAAACTGTTTTTT. This sequence encodes CASSQTGRGEKLFF.

This rearrangement joins TRBV7-3 to TRBJ1-2; TRBD1 aligns across 9 bases. The length of the CDR3 is 14 residues. Trimming took 5 bases from V and 7 from J; bases not matched to a gene: 8. Germline-derived CDR1 and CDR2 are SGHTA and FQGTGA. This CDR3 reads CASSPTGGAGGYTF. The CDR3 DNA sequence: TGTGCCAGCAGCCCTACAGGGGGCGCGGGTGGCTACACCTTC. Full variable domain (missing parts from reference TRBV7-3 and TRBJ1-2): GAGVSQTPSNKVTEKGKYVELRCDPISGHTALYWYRQSLGQGPEFLIYFQGTGAADDSGLPNDRFFAVRPEGSVSTLKIQRTERGDSAVYLCASSPTGGAGGYTFGSGTRLTVV.

The chain has TRBV7-9 and TRBJ2-7; TRBD1 aligns across 7 bases. The V gene end was trimmed by 4 bases and the J gene end by 6 bases; junction bases not matched to a gene: 9. Germline CDR1 reads SEHNR; CDR2 reads FQNEAQ (reference sequence). CDR3 size: 14 residues. The CDR3 coding sequence is TGTGCCAGCAGCTATCCCCAGGGGGTCGGCGAGCAGTACTTC. Its protein is CASSYPQGVGEQYF.

This chain links TRBV28 with TRBJ1-5; 9 nucleotides agree with TRBD1. CDR3 size: 11 residues. Germline CDR1 is MDHEN and CDR2 is SYDVKM. CDR3 loop: CGTGEIQPQHF. DNA of the CDR3: TGTGGGACAGGGGAAATTCAGCCCCAGCATTTT.

V and J are TRBV2 and TRBJ1-1, with D hard to call. Germline loops: CDR1 SNHLY, CDR2 FYNNEI. There are 13 residues in the CDR3. The ends were cut back, 1 base at V and 11 bases at J, with 14 bases in the middle. CDR3 in amino acids: CASSEGRWVAAFF. The CDR3, as DNA: TGTGCCAGCAGTGAAGGAAGATGGGTAGCGGCTTTCTTT.

This rearrangement joins TRBV6-5 to TRBJ1-6; possibly TRBD1 for D (5 bases). The CDR3 runs to 13 residues. Germline assignment: CDR1 MNHEY and CDR2 SVGAGI. V shed 6 bases and J shed 10 bases, with 13 bases lying between them. For the CDR3, the DNA is TGTGCCAGCAGAGGCCAGGGTGGGTCACCCCTCCACTTT. Its translation is CASRGQGGSPLHF.

The chain combines TRBV11-2 with TRBJ1-3; D is uncertain. This CDR3 region has 16 residues. Trimming cost V 4 bases and J 0 bases, with 13 bases left between them. Germline loops: CDR1 SGHAT, CDR2 FQNNGV. The CDR3 region has the DNA TGTGCCAGCAGCTCAGGCAGAATCGGCTCTGGAAACACCATATATTTT. Amino acid sequence: CASSSGRIGSGNTIYF.

This chain connects TRBV5-1 to TRBJ2-7; TRBD2 is a possible D gene (5 bases). Per germline, CDR1 SGHRS and CDR2 YFSETQ. V was shortened by 4 bases and J by 5 bases, with 13 bases between the two germline ends. There are 13 residues in the CDR3. CDR3 bases: TGCGCCAGCAGCACCCGAGGGATCCACGAGCAGTACTTC. Encoded protein: CASSTRGIHEQYF.

This chain connects TRBV5-1 to TRBJ2-7; D unclear. Looked up from germline, CDR1 is SGHRS and CDR2 is YFSETQ. Trimming left V 1 base short and J 3 bases short, with 8 bases between. This CDR3 comprises 13 residues. Here the CDR3 DNA reads TGCGCCAGCAGCTTGCCGACTCTCTACGAGCAGTACTTC. As protein: CASSLPTLYEQYF.

CDR3 DNA sequence: TGTGCCAGCTCACCACCGGGGGGAGAGACCCAGTACTTC. Protein product: CASSPPGGETQYF. The chain has TRBV18 and TRBJ2-5; weak D call: TRBD2 (6 bases). Trimming left V 0 bases short and J 4 bases short, with 6 bases between. This CDR3 is built from 13 residues. Germline V gene data show CDR1 as KGHSH and CDR2 as LQKENI.

The chain uses TRBV7-2 and TRBJ2-2; possibly TRBD1 for D (6 bases). The CDR3 sequence is 16 residues long. Germline V gene sequence: CDR1 SGHTA, CDR2 FQGNSA. Trimming removed 0 bases from V and 6 bases from J, with 14 bases in between. The CDR3 bases are TGTGCCAGCAGCTTAGCGAGGCAGGGGATAGCCGGGGAGCTGTTTTTT. Translated: CASSLARQGIAGELFF.

The table lists this clone with a count of one. The chain recombines TRBV3-1 (or the pseudogene TRBV3-2) with TRBJ1-2; D may be TRBD1 (6 bases). CDR1 is LGHDT and CDR2 is YNNKEL in the germline V gene (reference sequence). V dropped 2 bases and J dropped 5 bases, with 18 bases sitting between them. This CDR3 has 16 residues. CDR3 DNA sequence: TGTGCCAGCAGCCAACTCGGACAGCGACTATCTTATGGCTACACCTTC. It codes for CASSQLGQRLSYGYTF.

As to this clone: At the DNA level, this CDR3 is encoded by other sequences in the same sample as well. This chain uses TRBV18 with TRBJ2-5, with 7 bases that match TRBD1. The CDR3 totals 13 residues. Germline CDR1 KGHSH, CDR2 LQKENI. V was pared by 3 bases and J by 4 bases, with 2 bases of the junction left unmatched. The CDR3 DNA reads TGTGCCAGCTCACCCCGACAGGGAGAGACCCAGTACTTC. Its protein is CASSPRQGETQYF.